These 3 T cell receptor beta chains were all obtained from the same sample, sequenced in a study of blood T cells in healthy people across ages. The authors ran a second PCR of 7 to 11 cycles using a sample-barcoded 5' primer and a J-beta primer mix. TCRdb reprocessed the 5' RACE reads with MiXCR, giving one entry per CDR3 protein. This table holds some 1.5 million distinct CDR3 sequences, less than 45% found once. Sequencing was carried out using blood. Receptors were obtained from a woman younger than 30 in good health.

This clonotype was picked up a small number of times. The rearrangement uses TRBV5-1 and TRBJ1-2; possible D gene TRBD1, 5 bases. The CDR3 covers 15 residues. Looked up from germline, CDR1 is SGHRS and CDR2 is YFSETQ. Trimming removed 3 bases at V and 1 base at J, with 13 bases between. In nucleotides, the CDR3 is TGCGCCAGCAGCTCCGGGACTGCGCTTAACTATGGCTACACCTTC. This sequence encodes CASSSGTALNYGYTF.

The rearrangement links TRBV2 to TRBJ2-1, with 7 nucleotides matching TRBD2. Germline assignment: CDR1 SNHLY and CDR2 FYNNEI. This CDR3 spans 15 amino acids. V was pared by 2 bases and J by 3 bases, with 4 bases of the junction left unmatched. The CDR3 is CASSERGVFYNEQFF. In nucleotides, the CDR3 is TGTGCCAGCAGTGAACGGGGGGTCTTCTACAATGAGCAGTTCTTC.

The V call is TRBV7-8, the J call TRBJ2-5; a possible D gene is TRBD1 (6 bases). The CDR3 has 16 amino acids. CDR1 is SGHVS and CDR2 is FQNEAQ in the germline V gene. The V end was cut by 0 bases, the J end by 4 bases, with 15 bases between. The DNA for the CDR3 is TGTGCCAGCAGCTTAGCCGGCAACAGGGTGTCAGAGACCCAGTACTTC. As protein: CASSLAGNRVSETQYF.